The 30 T cell receptor beta chains in this list originate from one sample, sequenced in a study of blood T cell repertoires in COVID-19. Profiled with immunoSEQ multiplex PCR; TCRdb holds only in-frame clones, not every one. The repertoire holds hundreds of thousands of clones, 80% to 90% seen once, with roughly 2.5% in the top ten. Sequencing was done on a sample of peripheral blood. The receptors come from a woman between 40 and 50 years old with active or convalescent COVID-19.

The V and J genes are TRBV9 and TRBJ2-3; perhaps TRBD2 as D (6 bases). The CDR3 runs to 16 residues. The V end lost 4 bases, the J end lost 0 bases, and 15 bases lay between the germline ends. CDR1 is SGDLS and CDR2 is YYNGEE in the germline V gene. The DNA of the CDR3 is TGTGCCAGCAGCTATCGACTAGTCCCTAGCACAGATACGCAGTATTTT. Protein sequence: CASSYRLVPSTDTQYF. The complete variable domain, with remaining parts taken from reference TRBV9 and TRBJ2-3, reads DSGVTQTPKHLITATGQRVTLRCSPRSGDLSVYWYQQSLDQGLQFLIQYYNGEERAKGNILERFSAQQFPDLHSELNLSSLELGDSALYFCASSYRLVPSTDTQYFGPGTRLTVL.

The genes are TRBV18 and TRBJ2-5, with 9 nucleotides matching TRBD1. Germline-derived CDR1 and CDR2 are KGHSH and LQKENI. The CDR3 consists of 16 residues. Germline trimming cut 4 bases from V and 3 bases from J; bases unmatched to any gene: 9. This CDR3 is CASSHWTGEGEETQYF. CDR3 DNA sequence: TGTGCCAGCTCACACTGGACAGGGGAAGGTGAAGAGACCCAGTACTTC.

The chain uses TRBV6-1 and TRBJ1-2; 8 bases agree with TRBD1. Germline CDR1 reads MNHNS; CDR2 reads SASEGT. Unmatched junction bases numbered 4, after V lost 0 bases and J lost 4 bases. The CDR3 contains 15 residues. The CDR3 DNA sequence: TGTGCCAGCAGTGAAGCACAGGGGGGACGCTATGGCTACACCTTC. It encodes CASSEAQGGRYGYTF.

This clone has just one count. The rearrangement uses TRBV19 and TRBJ2-7, with 15 positions matching TRBD2. J lost 6 bases, V lost 4 bases, and 7 bases had no gene match. The CDR3 loop spans 16 amino acids. In germline, CDR1 is LNHDA, CDR2 SQIVND (reference sequence). CDR3 sequence reads: CASSTGTSGRPVEQYF. The CDR3 bases are TGTGCCAGTAGTACCGGGACTAGCGGGAGGCCCGTCGAGCAGTACTTC.

The genes are TRBV6-2 or TRBV6-3 and TRBJ2-7, with 8 bases lining up with TRBD2. The CDR3 extends over 15 amino acids. V shed 2 bases and J 3 bases; nucleotides not matched to a gene: 6. CDR1 MNHEY and CDR2 SVGEGT come from the germline V gene. The CDR3 loop is CASSYGGAGGYEQYF. CDR3 coding DNA: TGTGCCAGCAGTTACGGCGGGGCGGGAGGCTACGAGCAGTACTTC.

Points on this clone: The sample holds other DNA sequences that translate to the same CDR3. V usage is TRBV20-1 and J usage is TRBJ2-5; no clear D. Trimming pared 2 bases from V and 5 bases from J, leaving 6 bases between. Germline assignment: CDR1 DFQATT and CDR2 SNEGSKA (reference sequence). CDR3 length equals 11 residues. CDR3 residues: CSARNRETQYF. The CDR3, as DNA: TGCAGTGCTAGAAATCGGGAGACCCAGTACTTC.

This clone occurred a few times. CDR3 DNA sequence: TGTGCCAGCACTCTTCCGGGATCGAAGGACACTGAAGCTTTCTTT. This codes for CASTLPGSKDTEAFF. This sequence joins TRBV7-2 and TRBJ1-1; unclear D gene. V gave up 7 bases and J gave up 3 bases, with 18 bases separating them. CDR3 length equals 15 residues. CDR1 and CDR2 (germline): SGHTA, FQGNSA.

V is TRBV7-2 and J is TRBJ1-1, with D maybe TRBD1 (5 bases). Germline CDR1 and CDR2: SGHTA and FQGNSA. With 2 bases removed from V and 3 bases from J, the gap between germline ends came to 10 bases. This CDR3 is 14 amino acids long. The CDR3 coding sequence is TGTGCCAGCAGCTTATCTTGGGGGGACACTGAAGCTTTCTTT. Translation: CASSLSWGDTEAFF.

The rearrangement uses TRBV21-1 and TRBJ1-1; the DNA was not compared with TRBD1, the D call given in the table. TRBV21-1 is annotated as a pseudogene. The CDR3 runs to 14 residues. The chain's CDR3 is CASSKETGCPEAFF. CDR3 coding DNA: TGTGCCAGCAGCAAAGAGACAGGATGCCCTGAAGCTTTCTTT.

This clone is a singleton in its sample. The chain recombines TRBV11-3 with TRBJ2-6; D is unclear. This CDR3 has 16 residues. CDR1 is SGHNT, CDR2 YENEEA, per germline. Trimming took 3 bases from V and 0 from J, leaving 9 bases between them. CDR3 loop: CASSLGVLSGANVLTF. CDR3 coding DNA: TGTGCCAGCAGCTTGGGCGTTCTCTCTGGGGCCAACGTCCTGACTTTC.

The genes are TRBV12-3 or TRBV12-4 and TRBJ1-2; D not resolved. This CDR3 region has 12 residues. Trimming left V 6 bases short and J 8 bases short, with 13 bases between. The CDR3, as DNA: TGTGCCAGCAGCCTATACACGAGGGGCTACACCTTC. Protein sequence: CASSLYTRGYTF.

The chain has TRBV19 and TRBJ1-4; D call uncertain. This CDR3 contains 10 residues. CDR1 LNHDA and CDR2 SQIVND come from the germline V gene (reference sequence). Deletions cut 9 bases from V and 8 bases from J, with 7 bases between. The CDR3 nucleotides read TGTGCCAGACCCCGGGAAAAACTGTTTTTT. Its protein is CARPREKLFF.

V gene TRBV5-6 combines with J gene TRBJ1-2; D ambiguous. Trimming left V 0 bases short and J 8 bases short, with 20 bases between. Germline V gene data show CDR1 as SGHDT and CDR2 as YYEEEE. This CDR3 has 16 residues. CDR3 protein: CASSLGPGEAWRGYTF. The CDR3 DNA sequence: TGTGCCAGCAGCTTGGGGCCCGGCGAGGCCTGGCGGGGCTACACCTTC.

The chain combines TRBV19 with TRBJ2-1; TRBD2 might be the D (5 bases). Deletions cut 8 bases from V and 5 bases from J, with 13 bases between. Germline CDR1 is LNHDA and CDR2 is SQIVND (reference sequence). The CDR3 covers 13 residues. The CDR3 spells CASRGLGHNEQFF. CDR3 in DNA: TGTGCCAGTCGCGGACTCGGACACAATGAGCAGTTCTTC.

This clone has only one observation. This chain joins TRBV24-1 and TRBJ1-1, with D possibly matching TRBD1 (5 bases). Trimming cost V 5 bases and J 3 bases, with 9 bases left between them. Germline V gene lookup returns CDR1 KGHDR and CDR2 SFDVKD. The CDR3 sequence is 13 residues long. CDR3 sequence (DNA): TGTGCCACCAGTGGGGGCACCCACACTGAAGCTTTCTTT. Protein sequence: CATSGGTHTEAFF.

The chain couples TRBV5-4 to TRBJ2-5; 8 positions agree with TRBD2. Germline-derived CDR1 and CDR2 are SGHNT and YYREEE (reference sequence). The CDR3 loop spans 15 amino acids. Trimming at V came to 2 bases and at J to 2 bases, leaving 5 bases not matched to a gene. CDR3 DNA sequence: TGTGCCAGCAGCTTTGTAGCGGGGCGACAAGAGACCCAGTACTTC. Protein product: CASSFVAGRQETQYF.

This chain connects TRBV3-1 (or the pseudogene TRBV3-2) to TRBJ2-1; 8 bases match TRBD2. Germline-derived CDR1 and CDR2 are LGHDT and YNNKEL (reference sequence). V lost 2 bases to trimming and J lost 4 bases; unmatched junction nucleotides: 7. There are 16 residues in the CDR3. The CDR3, as DNA: TGTGCCAGCAGCCAATGGCGGGGGGACCAATACAATGAGCAGTTCTTC. Protein sequence: CASSQWRGDQYNEQFF.

The rearrangement uses TRBV9 and TRBJ2-2, with 10 bases matching TRBD1. Germline assignment: CDR1 SGDLS and CDR2 YYNGEE. With V trimmed by 2 bases and J by 1 base, 5 bases remained unmatched. The CDR3 length is 17 residues. The CDR3 sequence is CASSVSRDRGNTGELFF. The DNA of the CDR3 is TGTGCCAGCAGCGTTAGCCGGGACAGGGGGAACACCGGGGAGCTGTTTTTT.

This clone is a singleton in its sample. This rearrangement joins TRBV5-1 to TRBJ2-3, with no clear D. Germline V gene sequence: CDR1 SGHRS, CDR2 YFSETQ. V lost 4 bases and J 6 bases, leaving 12 bases between the germline ends. This CDR3 is 13 amino acids long. CDR3 sequence (DNA): TGCGCCAGCAGCCTGCAACGCAGGGATACGCAGTATTTT. It yields the protein CASSLQRRDTQYF. The full variable domain, its missing parts supplied by reference TRBV5-1 and TRBJ2-3, is KAGVTQTPRYLIKTRGQQVTLSCSPISGHRSVSWYQQTPGQGLQFLFEYFSETQRNKGNFPGRFSGRQFSNSRSEMNVSTLELGDSALYLCASSLQRRDTQYFGPGTRLTVL.

This chain links TRBV24-1 with TRBJ2-5; TRBD2 matches at 7 bases. The CDR3 runs to 15 residues. CDR1 and CDR2 from the germline V gene are KGHDR and SFDVKD. V gave up 8 bases and J gave up 3 bases; unmatched junction bases: 11. CDR3 residues: CATTLGEGGKETQYF. CDR3 nucleotides: TGTGCCACCACCCTCGGGGAGGGTGGAAAAGAGACCCAGTACTTC.

This sequence joins TRBV6-6 and TRBJ1-2, with D possibly being TRBD1 (6 bases). Trimming took 6 bases from V and 7 from J, leaving 24 bases between them. The CDR3 runs 16 residues. The germline gives CDR1 MNHNY, CDR2 SVGAGI (reference sequence). The CDR3 DNA reads TGTGCCAGCAGCCCACTAGGGCAGGGGCCGCAGGGTGGCTACACCTTC. It translates to CASSPLGQGPQGGYTF.

The chain joins TRBV4-2 to TRBJ2-1; 7 bases agree with TRBD1. J was trimmed by 3 bases and V by 0 bases; bases with no gene match: 5. Germline loops: CDR1 LGHNA, CDR2 YNFKEQ. The CDR3 consists of 16 residues. As DNA, the CDR3 is TGTGCCAGCAGCCAAGATTGGGACAGAGTCTACAATGAGCAGTTCTTC. The encoded protein is CASSQDWDRVYNEQFF.

This rearrangement joins TRBV4-2 to TRBJ1-3; TRBD1 is a possible D gene (5 bases). This CDR3 region has 18 residues. Per germline, CDR1 LGHNA and CDR2 YNFKEQ. Trimming shortened V by 6 bases and J by 2 bases, and 23 bases separated the two germline ends. This CDR3 is CASRPTDGQSITGNTIYF. In nucleotides, the CDR3 is TGTGCCAGCAGGCCGACGGACGGACAAAGTATAACTGGAAACACCATATATTTT.

The chain links TRBV21-1 to TRBJ1-1; the table names TRBD1, a call not compared with the DNA. TRBV21-1 is a pseudogene. This CDR3 has 15 residues. The DNA for the CDR3 is TGTGCCAGCAGCAAAGTCTCAGTCATGAACACTGAAGCTTTCTTT. It is translated as CASSKVSVMNTEAFF.

There are a few counts of this clone. The V call is TRBV2, the J call TRBJ2-1; 11 nucleotides agree with TRBD2. Trimming at V came to 3 bases and at J to 4 bases, leaving 2 bases not matched to a gene. CDR1 SNHLY and CDR2 FYNNEI come from the germline V gene. CDR3 length: 15 residues. The CDR3 DNA sequence: TGTGCCAGCAGTGATGGGACTAGCGGTTACAATGAGCAGTTCTTC. This translates into CASSDGTSGYNEQFF. The complete variable domain, with remaining parts taken from reference TRBV2 and TRBJ2-1, reads EPEVTQTPSHQVTQMGQEVILRCVPISNHLYFYWYRQILGQKVEFLVSFYNNEISEKSEIFDDQFSVERPDGSNFTLKIRSTKLEDSAMYFCASSDGTSGYNEQFFGPGTRLTVL.

V gene TRBV5-1 combines with J gene TRBJ2-7; tentative D call: TRBD2 (6 bases). This CDR3 has 18 residues. Between the trimmed V and J ends, which lost 0 bases and 1 base, there was a span of 20 bases. Germline V gene data show CDR1 as SGHRS and CDR2 as YFSETQ. CDR3 loop: CASSLVGGRSRGSYEQYF. CDR3 sequence (DNA): TGCGCCAGCAGCTTGGTGGGGGGACGTAGCCGGGGATCCTACGAGCAGTACTTC.

J is TRBJ1-6 and V is TRBV9; weak D call: TRBD1 (5 bases). V was clipped by 0 bases and J by 10 bases, with 11 bases between them. In germline, CDR1 is SGDLS, CDR2 YYNGEE. The CDR3 totals 14 residues. The CDR3 DNA sequence: TGTGCCAGCAGCGTAGGTAGGGGAACGTCACCCCTCCACTTT. Its protein is CASSVGRGTSPLHF.

The rearrangement joins TRBV18 to TRBJ1-4, with a possible D match to TRBD1 (5 bases). Germline V CDR1 and CDR2: KGHSH, LQKENI. Trimming cost V 5 bases and J 6 bases, with 13 bases left between them. The CDR3 extends over 14 amino acids. The CDR3 DNA sequence: TGTGCCAGCTCAACAAAGGAAGGGGATGAAAAACTGTTTTTT. This sequence encodes CASSTKEGDEKLFF.

This clone was picked up one time. The gene calls are TRBV18 and TRBJ2-7, with TRBD1 matching 9 bases. From germline, CDR1 is KGHSH and CDR2 LQKENI. The CDR3 contains 14 residues. V was clipped by 3 bases and J by 5 bases; unmatched bases: 5. CDR3 in DNA: TGTGCCAGCTCACCTGGGGGACAGGGAAACGAGCAGTACTTC. Residues: CASSPGGQGNEQYF.

The gene calls are TRBV2 and TRBJ1-1; 9 positions agree with TRBD1. Trimming cost V 6 bases and J 6 bases; bases outside gene matches: 2. The CDR3 spans 12 residues. Germline V gives CDR1 SNHLY, CDR2 FYNNEI. The CDR3 DNA follows: TGTGCCAGCAGCGGACAGGGGCCTGAAGCTTTCTTT. Protein sequence: CASSGQGPEAFF.